These T cell receptor beta chains were read from a single sample in a study of blood T cell repertoires in COVID-19. Using immunoSEQ multiplex PCR, the repertoire was profiled, and TCRdb retains in-frame clones only, with some absent. The profile shows approximately 350,000 clones, about 90% of them singletons. Specimen: PBMCs or T cells enriched from blood (not recorded which). These receptor sequences come from a woman aged 25 to 45 who had recovered from COVID-19. CDR3s include the opening cysteine and the closing phenylalanine or tryptophan. The D gene is left open where the match is weak. Size is stated for part of the rows, as once, few or many counts, or as a class when the clone is expanded.

abundance: -; d_gene: TRBD2; v_gene: TRBV9; j_gene: TRBJ2-4; CDR3nt: TGTGCCAGCAGCGTTAGCGGGGGGGCGTTTAGTGGCAAAAACATTCAGTACTTC; CDR3aa: CASSVSGGAFSGKNIQYF
abundance: -; d_gene: TRBD2; v_gene: TRBV28; j_gene: TRBJ2-2; CDR3nt: TGTGCCAGCAGTTTAGGGTCCCTAGCGGGAGTCGGGGAGCTGTTTTTT; CDR3aa: CASSLGSLAGVGELFF
abundance: once; d_gene: -; v_gene: TRBV19; j_gene: TRBJ2-2; CDR3nt: TGTGCCAGTAGTATAGTCTCGGGGGTTAGGACCGGGGAGCTGTTTTTT; CDR3aa: CASSIVSGVRTGELFF
abundance: -; d_gene: -; v_gene: TRBV7-9; j_gene: TRBJ1-1; CDR3nt: TGTGCCAGCAGCTTAGCGGCCCCAGAAGCTTTCTTT; CDR3aa: CASSLAAPEAFF
abundance: -; d_gene: -; v_gene: TRBV6-2/TRBV6-3; j_gene: TRBJ2-1; CDR3nt: TGTGCCAGCAGTTACTTGAGCAATGAGCAGTTCTTC; CDR3aa: CASSYLSNEQFF
abundance: many; d_gene: -; v_gene: TRBV14; j_gene: TRBJ1-1; CDR3nt: TGTGCCAGCAGCCAAAGTGCGGGGTACACTGAAGCTTTCTTT; CDR3aa: CASSQSAGYTEAFF
abundance: -; d_gene: TRBD1; v_gene: TRBV20-1; j_gene: TRBJ2-6; CDR3nt: TGCAGTGCTCGTGGAAGACAGGGAAGCTCTGGGGCCAACGTCCTGACTTTC; CDR3aa: CSARGRQGSSGANVLTF
abundance: -; d_gene: -; v_gene: TRBV3-1/TRBV3-2; j_gene: TRBJ2-3; CDR3nt: TGTGCCAGCAGCCATCAGGGCACAGATACGCAGTATTTT; CDR3aa: CASSHQGTDTQYF
abundance: once; d_gene: TRBD1; v_gene: TRBV27; j_gene: TRBJ2-1; CDR3nt: TGTGCCAGCAGTTCGGGGACAGGGGCGAATGAGCAGTTCTTC; CDR3aa: CASSSGTGANEQFF
abundance: many; d_gene: TRBD1; v_gene: TRBV7-8; j_gene: TRBJ1-2; CDR3nt: TGTGCCAGCAGCTTTTGGGACAGGGTTGGCTACACCTTC; CDR3aa: CASSFWDRVGYTF
abundance: once; d_gene: TRBD1; v_gene: TRBV19; j_gene: TRBJ2-4; CDR3nt: TGTGCCAGTAGTATAGATTTGGAGACAGGGCCAGCCAAAAACATTCAGTACTTC; CDR3aa: CASSIDLETGPAKNIQYF
abundance: -; d_gene: TRBD1; v_gene: TRBV19; j_gene: TRBJ2-2; CDR3nt: TGTGCCAGTATCCCGGGACAGGGGTTTACCGGGGAGCTGTTTTTT; CDR3aa: CASIPGQGFTGELFF
abundance: -; d_gene: TRBD1; v_gene: TRBV13; j_gene: TRBJ1-2; CDR3nt: TGTGCCAGCAGCTCTCTGGGCGGGGACAGGGGGCTCCTGGACTATGGCTACACCTTC; CDR3aa: CASSSLGGDRGLLDYGYTF
abundance: -; d_gene: -; v_gene: TRBV7-9; j_gene: TRBJ1-2; CDR3nt: TGTGCCAGCAGCTTAGAATTAGGGAGACATGGCTACACCTTC; CDR3aa: CASSLELGRHGYTF
abundance: -; d_gene: TRBD1; v_gene: TRBV27; j_gene: TRBJ1-4; CDR3nt: TGTGCCAGCAGTTTACGGGACAGGGGGCATGAAAAACTGTTTTTT; CDR3aa: CASSLRDRGHEKLFF
abundance: -; d_gene: -; v_gene: TRBV7-9; j_gene: TRBJ1-5; CDR3nt: TGTGCCAGCAGCCCCGGGGGGCGTCAGCCCCAGCATTTT; CDR3aa: CASSPGGRQPQHF
abundance: -; d_gene: -; v_gene: TRBV3-1/TRBV3-2; j_gene: TRBJ2-7; CDR3nt: TGTGCCAGCAGCCAAATCAGCTACGAGCAGTACTTC; CDR3aa: CASSQISYEQYF
abundance: few; d_gene: -; v_gene: TRBV5-6; j_gene: TRBJ2-7; CDR3nt: TGTGCCAGCAGTCTCCCAACAGGCCACTACGAGCAGTACTTC; CDR3aa: CASSLPTGHYEQYF
abundance: -; d_gene: -; v_gene: TRBV29-1; j_gene: TRBJ2-1; CDR3nt: TGCAGCGTTGGACCGGGCTACAATGAGCAGTTCTTC; CDR3aa: CSVGPGYNEQFF
abundance: -; d_gene: -; v_gene: TRBV2; j_gene: TRBJ1-1; CDR3nt: TGTGCCAGCAGTGAACAGGGAATGAACACTGAAGCTTTCTTT; CDR3aa: CASSEQGMNTEAFF
abundance: -; d_gene: TRBD1; v_gene: TRBV11-3; j_gene: TRBJ1-1; CDR3nt: TGTGCCAGCAGCTTATCCCGGGACAGACCCACTGAAGCTTTCTTT; CDR3aa: CASSLSRDRPTEAFF
abundance: -; d_gene: -; v_gene: TRBV7-2; j_gene: TRBJ1-2; CDR3nt: TGTGCCAGCAGCTCCCGGGTGTCCTATGGCTACACCTTC; CDR3aa: CASSSRVSYGYTF
abundance: few; d_gene: -; v_gene: TRBV19; j_gene: TRBJ2-7; CDR3nt: TGTGCCAGTAGTATAGGGGACACCCGATCCGACGAGCAGTACTTC; CDR3aa: CASSIGDTRSDEQYF
abundance: -; d_gene: -; v_gene: TRBV29-1; j_gene: TRBJ2-4; CDR3nt: TGCAGCGTTGAAGATCAAGGGAGCAAAAACATTCAGTACTTC; CDR3aa: CSVEDQGSKNIQYF
abundance: -; d_gene: TRBD2; v_gene: TRBV7-9; j_gene: TRBJ2-7; CDR3nt: TGTGCCAGCACCTCGGGAGGCTACCCCTACGAGCAGTACTTC; CDR3aa: CASTSGGYPYEQYF
abundance: -; d_gene: TRBD1; v_gene: TRBV27; j_gene: TRBJ1-5; CDR3nt: TGTGCCAGCAGTTTAGCCCCGGGACAGGGACATCAGCCCCAGCATTTT; CDR3aa: CASSLAPGQGHQPQHF
abundance: -; d_gene: TRBD1; v_gene: TRBV3-1/TRBV3-2; j_gene: TRBJ1-2; CDR3nt: TGTGCCAGCAGCCAAGATGTTCGGCAGGGGGACTATGGCTACACCTTC; CDR3aa: CASSQDVRQGDYGYTF
abundance: few; d_gene: TRBD1; v_gene: TRBV6-5; j_gene: TRBJ1-6; CDR3nt: TGTGCCAGCAGTTCGGGACAGGGGAGGAGAAATTCACCCCTCCACTTT; CDR3aa: CASSSGQGRRNSPLHF
abundance: -; d_gene: TRBD1; v_gene: TRBV11-2; j_gene: TRBJ1-1; CDR3nt: TGTGCCAGCAGTTTCGACAGGGATGGCGCTGAAGCTTTCTTT; CDR3aa: CASSFDRDGAEAFF
abundance: -; d_gene: -; v_gene: TRBV3-1/TRBV3-2; j_gene: TRBJ2-5; CDR3nt: TGTGCCAGCAGTTACGTCGGGGAGACCCAGTACTTC; CDR3aa: CASSYVGETQYF
abundance: -; d_gene: -; v_gene: TRBV10-3; j_gene: TRBJ2-5; CDR3nt: TGTGCCATCAGTGAGAGGTTTAGCGGCCAAGAGACCCAGTACTTC; CDR3aa: CAISERFSGQETQYF
abundance: -; d_gene: -; v_gene: TRBV19; j_gene: TRBJ2-7; CDR3nt: TGTGCCAGTAGCATGGGTTATGGACGACAGACGGACTACGAGCAGTACTTC; CDR3aa: CASSMGYGRQTDYEQYF
abundance: -; d_gene: TRBD1; v_gene: TRBV19; j_gene: TRBJ2-5; CDR3nt: TGTGCCAGTAGTATAGTGGGACAGGGGGCCAGGGAGACCCAGTACTTC; CDR3aa: CASSIVGQGARETQYF
abundance: -; d_gene: -; v_gene: TRBV27; j_gene: TRBJ1-4; CDR3nt: TGTGCCAGCAGTTTAAAAGGGGTCGATAATGAAAAACTGTTTTTT; CDR3aa: CASSLKGVDNEKLFF
abundance: -; d_gene: -; v_gene: TRBV15; j_gene: TRBJ1-6; CDR3nt: TGTGCCACCAGCTCAGGGGAGAATAATTCACCCCTCCACTTT; CDR3aa: CATSSGENNSPLHF
abundance: once; d_gene: -; v_gene: TRBV10-3; j_gene: TRBJ2-3; CDR3nt: TGTGCCATCAGTGATCCGGGGATAACCGGGACAGATACGCAGTATTTT; CDR3aa: CAISDPGITGTDTQYF
abundance: -; d_gene: TRBD2; v_gene: TRBV18; j_gene: TRBJ2-5; CDR3nt: TGTGCCAGCTCGGGAGGGCAAGAGACCCAGTACTTC; CDR3aa: CASSGGQETQYF
abundance: -; d_gene: -; v_gene: TRBV30; j_gene: TRBJ2-6; CDR3nt: TGTGCCTGGAGTAGCTTCTCTGGGGCCAACGTCCTGACTTTC; CDR3aa: CAWSSFSGANVLTF
abundance: -; d_gene: TRBD2; v_gene: TRBV7-9; j_gene: TRBJ2-1; CDR3nt: TGTGCCAGCAGCGATACTAGCGGGGGGCTTGGTGAGCAGTTCTTC; CDR3aa: CASSDTSGGLGEQFF
abundance: -; d_gene: TRBD1; v_gene: TRBV11-2; j_gene: TRBJ1-6; CDR3nt: TGTGCCAGCAGCCCGGGACAGTATAATTCACCCCTCCACTTT; CDR3aa: CASSPGQYNSPLHF
abundance: -; d_gene: -; v_gene: TRBV5-8; j_gene: TRBJ1-2; CDR3nt: TGTGCCAGCAGCTTGATACAGGCTAACTATGGCTACACCTTC; CDR3aa: CASSLIQANYGYTF
abundance: -; d_gene: TRBD1; v_gene: TRBV10-3; j_gene: TRBJ2-2; CDR3nt: TGTGCCATCAGACAGGGGGGTGGGGCCGGGGAGCTGTTTTTT; CDR3aa: CAIRQGGGAGELFF
abundance: -; d_gene: TRBD1; v_gene: TRBV10-1; j_gene: TRBJ2-3; CDR3nt: TGCGCCAGCAGATTTTACAGGGGTCCCCCTCAATTCGATACGCAGTATTTT; CDR3aa: CASRFYRGPPQFDTQYF
abundance: -; d_gene: -; v_gene: TRBV9; j_gene: TRBJ1-1; CDR3nt: TGTGCCAGCAGCGTAGACGGGGGGCGCGAGGCTTTCTTT; CDR3aa: CASSVDGGREAFF
abundance: -; d_gene: -; v_gene: TRBV3-1/TRBV3-2; j_gene: TRBJ2-1; CDR3nt: TGTGCCAGCAGCCAAGTCCTCTCCTACAATGAGCAGTTCTTC; CDR3aa: CASSQVLSYNEQFF
abundance: -; d_gene: -; v_gene: TRBV7-8; j_gene: TRBJ1-5; CDR3nt: TGTGCCAGCAGCGCCGACGACAGAGGCGGCAATCAGCCCCAGCATTTT; CDR3aa: CASSADDRGGNQPQHF
abundance: once; d_gene: -; v_gene: TRBV27; j_gene: TRBJ2-1; CDR3nt: TGTGCCAGCAGTTTTTGGCCTAGACGTCTGTTCTTC; CDR3aa: CASSFWPRRLFF
abundance: -; d_gene: -; v_gene: TRBV27; j_gene: TRBJ2-7; CDR3nt: TGTGCCAGCAGCCACACGGCCTCGGAGGTCCACGAGCAGTACTTC; CDR3aa: CASSHTASEVHEQYF
abundance: -; d_gene: -; v_gene: TRBV11-2; j_gene: TRBJ2-7; CDR3nt: TGTGCCAGCAGCTCACGGCAGGGAAACGACGAGCAGTACTTC; CDR3aa: CASSSRQGNDEQYF
abundance: -; d_gene: TRBD1; v_gene: TRBV18; j_gene: TRBJ1-2; CDR3nt: TGTGCCAGCTCTCAGGGGTCAAGGGGGCGCGGTTTTGGCTACACCTTC; CDR3aa: CASSQGSRGRGFGYTF
abundance: -; d_gene: TRBD1; v_gene: TRBV7-2; j_gene: TRBJ2-1; CDR3nt: TGTGCCAGCAGCTTAGAGGCCGGGACAGGGGGCTGGAATGAGCAGTTCTTC; CDR3aa: CASSLEAGTGGWNEQFF
abundance: -; d_gene: TRBD2; v_gene: TRBV6-5; j_gene: TRBJ2-5; CDR3nt: TGTGCCAGCGCGGGAGAGGTAGAGACCCAGTACTTC; CDR3aa: CASAGEVETQYF
abundance: -; d_gene: -; v_gene: TRBV28; j_gene: TRBJ1-2; CDR3nt: TGTGCCCCCGGGGTGGGGGGGAACTATGGCTACACCTTC; CDR3aa: CAPGVGGNYGYTF
abundance: -; d_gene: TRBD2; v_gene: TRBV29-1; j_gene: TRBJ2-7; CDR3nt: TGCAGCGCCACTGGGGGGGGTGGATCCTCCTACGAGCAGTACTTC; CDR3aa: CSATGGGGSSYEQYF
abundance: -; d_gene: TRBD2; v_gene: TRBV28; j_gene: TRBJ2-1; CDR3nt: TGTGCCAGTACCACTAGCGGAGGTAACAATGAGCAGTTCTTC; CDR3aa: CASTTSGGNNEQFF
abundance: -; d_gene: TRBD1; v_gene: TRBV20-1; j_gene: TRBJ2-7; CDR3nt: TGCAGTGCTAAACAGGGGAACGAGCAGTACTTC; CDR3aa: CSAKQGNEQYF
abundance: -; d_gene: TRBD2; v_gene: TRBV20-1; j_gene: TRBJ2-1; CDR3nt: TGCAGTGCTAGTGTGCTAGGCGCGGGGGGCCCCGGGGCCTACAATGAGCAGTTCTTC; CDR3aa: CSASVLGAGGPGAYNEQFF